These T cell receptor beta chains were read from a single sample in a study of T cell responses to AZD1222 COVID-19 vaccine. Data came from immunoSEQ multiplex PCR; TCRdb stores just in-frame clones and leaves some out. The table shows 140,000 to 150,000 clones, with more than 85% occurring only once. This specimen consisted of peripheral blood, obtained after recovery from COVID-19. These receptors were collected from an adult who had recovered from COVID-19. Each CDR3 is given with its conserved first and last residue. Fields, in order: D gene, J gene, V gene, clone size, CDR3 DNA, CDR3 protein. A D gene is named only where the DNA matches it firmly. Size is stated for part of the rows, as once, few or many counts, or as a class when the clone is expanded.

-	TRBJ1-2	TRBV3-1/TRBV3-2	once	TGTGCCAGCAGCCAGGGGGGCTTGGGAGGCTACACCTTC	CASSQGGLGGYTF
TRBD1	TRBJ2-7	TRBV27	-	TGTGCCAGCCGGAGACAGGGGGACGGCGAGCAGTACTTC	CASRRQGDGEQYF
-	TRBJ2-7	TRBV15	-	TGTGCCACCAGCCGTGGGACGGTACTACGAATGGAGCAGTACTTC	CATSRGTVLRMEQYF
TRBD1	TRBJ2-7	TRBV2	-	TGTGCCAGCAGTGGGGGAACAGGGGTTTCTCGGGAGCAGTACTTC	CASSGGTGVSREQYF
-	TRBJ1-2	TRBV25-1	-	TGTGCCAGCAGTGACCCCGGGACCCGAAGCGGGGAAAACTATGGCTACACCTTC	CASSDPGTRSGENYGYTF
-	TRBJ2-7	TRBV28	once	TGTGCCAGCACCCAACGAGGGAACGAGCAGTACTTC	CASTQRGNEQYF
-	TRBJ2-7	TRBV6-2/TRBV6-3	-	TGTGCCAGCAGTTTCTCTGAAAGCTCCTACGAGCAGTACTTC	CASSFSESSYEQYF
TRBD2	TRBJ2-7	TRBV5-6	-	TGTGCCAGCAGCTTTGTTGCGCCTAGCGGGACCTACGAGCAGTACTTC	CASSFVAPSGTYEQYF
-	TRBJ1-6	TRBV27	-	TGTGCCAGCAGTTTAAAGGGCAGGGGCCTTAATTCACCCCTCCACTTT	CASSLKGRGLNSPLHF
-	TRBJ2-7	TRBV7-9	-	TGTGCCAGCAGCTCCGCCGATGCAGGGGTCTTCGGCTACGAGCAGTACTTC	CASSSADAGVFGYEQYF
-	TRBJ1-2	TRBV27	-	TGTGCCAGCAGTGACCTCGGCGGGACCGATCCGCATGGCTACACCTTC	CASSDLGGTDPHGYTF
-	TRBJ1-5	TRBV7-4	-	TGTGCCAGCAGCTCCAGGGAAACGAGCAATCAGCCCCAGCATTTT	CASSSRETSNQPQHF
TRBD2	TRBJ2-5	TRBV27	-	TGTGCCAGCAGTTTCGGCGGGAGACACCAAGAGACCCAGTACTTC	CASSFGGRHQETQYF
-	TRBJ1-5	TRBV6-1	-	TGTGCCAGCAGTTTTCGGCATAGCAATCAGCCCCAGCATTTT	CASSFRHSNQPQHF
TRBD2	TRBJ2-4	TRBV3-1/TRBV3-2	-	TGTGCCAGCAGCCAAGGGACTAGCGGCTCGGCGGCCAAAAACATTCAGTACTTC	CASSQGTSGSAAKNIQYF
TRBD1	TRBJ2-5	TRBV4-1	once	TGCGCCAGCAGCACACGGTCCGGGACAGGGGAGACCCAGTACTTC	CASSTRSGTGETQYF
-	TRBJ2-6	TRBV6-5	-	TGTGCCAGCAGGATGGCAGGGGCTGGGGCCAACGTCCTGACTTTC	CASRMAGAGANVLTF
-	TRBJ2-7	TRBV19	-	TGTGCCAGTAGTAGTAGCGGCGGGTTCGAGCAGTACTTC	CASSSSGGFEQYF
TRBD2	TRBJ2-7	TRBV19	-	TGTGCCTCTGCGGGGGGAGGCGAGCAGTACTTC	CASAGGGEQYF
TRBD2	TRBJ2-1	TRBV28	-	TGTGCCAGCAGTTTAGCGGGAGAGGCCGCGCACAATGAGCAGTTCTTC	CASSLAGEAAHNEQFF
TRBD1	TRBJ1-6	TRBV5-5	-	TGTGCCAGCAGCCATCCGGGACAGGATCGATCACCCCTCCACTTT	CASSHPGQDRSPLHF
-	TRBJ1-1	TRBV4-1	-	TGCGCCAGCAGCCAAGCTACAGGGATTGACACTGAAGCTTTCTTT	CASSQATGIDTEAFF
-	TRBJ2-2	TRBV5-1	-	TGCGCCAGCAGCAGCCCGCGGGATGCAGCGAACACCGGGGAGCTGTTTTTT	CASSSPRDAANTGELFF
-	TRBJ2-7	TRBV4-2	-	TGTGCCAGCAGCCAAGACCGGACGGGACCCTACGAGCAGTACTTC	CASSQDRTGPYEQYF
-	TRBJ2-7	TRBV5-1	few	TGCGCCAGCAGCTTGGCTAATGACAGCCCCTACGAGCAGTACTTC	CASSLANDSPYEQYF
-	TRBJ2-3	TRBV30	-	TGTGCCTGGAGTGCGGGACTTCTGGGCACAGATACGCAGTATTTT	CAWSAGLLGTDTQYF
TRBD1	TRBJ1-1	TRBV29-1	-	TGCAGCGCGACAGGGAAATGGTCCGAAGCTTTCTTT	CSATGKWSEAFF
-	TRBJ2-2	TRBV7-6	-	TGTGCCAGCAGCTTAGTGGGTGGTAGCACCGGGGAGCTGTTTTTT	CASSLVGGSTGELFF
TRBD2	TRBJ2-1	TRBV24-1	-	TGTGCCACCAGTGATCCCGTAGCGGGAGGGCAAATTGAGCAGTTCTTC	CATSDPVAGGQIEQFF
-	TRBJ1-5	TRBV27	-	TGTGCCAGCAGTTTAGCGGGTTATAGCAATCAGCCCCAGCATTTT	CASSLAGYSNQPQHF